These 28 T cell receptor beta chains were all obtained from the same sample, sequenced in a study of Ad26.COV2.S vaccination and SARS-CoV-2 variants (dated by TCRdb to the early 2020s). The receptor library was made with the immunoSEQ multiplex PCR assay. Here the immuneACCESS table is served through TCRdb, limited to in-frame sequences with V and J called. Missing clones are a known gap in these copies; in checked studies unresolved V genes cover under half, and the rest lacks a known reason. Counted in this sample were roughly 380,000 clones; around 86% of them appeared once. The ten largest clones represent roughly 3.6% of the sample. Per the publication, the treatment or condition label means: roughly 20 received Ad26.COV2.S at low or high dose, single or two shots; roughly five received placebo; per-sample allocation not given. Repertoires of vaccine and placebo recipients were sequenced from samples taken on day 63 after the first injection.

The sequences come from peripheral blood, collected in a trial of Ad26.COV2.S vaccine versus placebo. Receptors originate from a person between 18 and 65 years old who received the Ad26.COV2.S COVID-19 vaccine or a placebo.

The chain is built from TRBV12-5 and TRBJ1-5; 9 nucleotides align to TRBD1. The CDR3 is made up of 16 amino acids. The germline V gene encodes CDR1 LGHNT and CDR2 FRNRAP. V was clipped by 5 bases and J by 2 bases; unmatched bases: 7. The CDR3 is CASGPEQGAGNQPQHF. DNA of the CDR3: TGTGCTAGTGGTCCGGAACAGGGGGCTGGCAATCAGCCCCAGCATTTT.

This sequence joins TRBV5-4 and TRBJ2-7; 8 bases are shared with TRBD1. The CDR3 has 13 residues. Looked up from germline, CDR1 is SGHNT and CDR2 is YYREEE (reference sequence). V shed 6 bases, J shed 2 bases, and the junction held 4 bases outside the gene matches. CDR3 residues: CASNRDRTYEQYF. The CDR3 DNA follows: TGTGCCAGCAACCGGGACAGGACCTACGAGCAGTACTTC.

The V gene is TRBV3-1 (or the pseudogene TRBV3-2), the J gene TRBJ1-5, with D possibly TRBD1 on 6 matching bases. Trimming stripped 4 bases from V and 0 bases from J, with 22 bases between. Germline CDR1 LGHDT, CDR2 YNNKEL (reference sequence). The length of the CDR3 is 19 residues. This CDR3 reads CASSPYTGKRGNSNQPQHF. The CDR3 region has the DNA TGTGCCAGCAGCCCGTATACAGGGAAAAGGGGCAATAGCAATCAGCCCCAGCATTTT.

The genes are TRBV4-2 and TRBJ2-3, with 13 positions matching TRBD2. Looked up from germline, CDR1 is LGHNA and CDR2 is YNFKEQ. Germline trimming cut 3 bases from V and 5 bases from J; bases unmatched to any gene: 8. CDR3 length: 17 amino acids. The DNA for the CDR3 is TGTGCCAGCAGCCAGACTAGCGGGGGGAAGGGGTTAGATACGCAGTATTTT. Translating it yields CASSQTSGGKGLDTQYF.

There are many counts of this clone. The CDR3 DNA reads TGTGCCAGCAGCGGGGAGACAGGGGCGGGGTTCGCAACTAATGAAAAACTGTTTTTT. It codes for CASSGETGAGFATNEKLFF. The gene calls are TRBV3-1 (or the pseudogene TRBV3-2) and TRBJ1-4; 8 bases line up with TRBD1. Germline V lookup: CDR1 LGHDT, CDR2 YNNKEL (reference sequence). Unmatched junction bases numbered 14, after V lost 5 bases and J lost 0 bases. CDR3 length: 19 residues.

The chain uses TRBV11-2 and TRBJ1-6; D call uncertain. CDR1 and CDR2 from the germline V gene are SGHAT and FQNNGV. Trimming removed 1 base from V and 7 bases from J, with 14 bases in between. The CDR3 runs 16 residues. In DNA, the CDR3 is TGTGCCAGCAGCTTAGGCGGGGTACTCGTGAATTCACCCCTCCACTTT. This encodes CASSLGGVLVNSPLHF.

The rearrangement links TRBV30 to TRBJ1-2, with 8 bases identical to TRBD1. Germline-derived CDR1 and CDR2 are GTSNPN and SVGIG (reference sequence). This CDR3 spans 13 amino acids. The junction had 7 bases not matched to a gene; V was cut back by 6 bases and J by 4 bases. This CDR3 is CACRDRGTYGYTF. In DNA form, the CDR3 reads TGTGCCTGCCGCGACAGGGGAACCTATGGCTACACCTTC.

This clone was found a few times. V gene TRBV7-3 combines with J gene TRBJ1-1; no firm D call. V was shortened by 4 bases and J by 4 bases, with 19 bases between the two germline ends. CDR1 and CDR2 (germline): SGHTA, FQGTGA. CDR3 length equals 16 residues. The CDR3 reads CASSSGAAGSGTEAFF. CDR3 nucleotide sequence: TGTGCCAGCAGCTCCGGTGCGGCGGGGAGTGGCACTGAAGCTTTCTTT.

This chain joins TRBV29-1 and TRBJ2-5; possibly TRBD1 for D (7 bases). The length of the CDR3 is 13 residues. The germline CDR1 and CDR2 sequences are SQVTM and ANQGSEA. The DNA of the CDR3 is TGCACGGGGGCCAGGGGGTACCAAGAGACCCAGTACTTC. Translating gives CTGARGYQETQYF.

This chain uses TRBV13 with TRBJ2-1; no clear D. The CDR3 is 15 residues long. V was cut by 7 bases and J by 1 base, with 14 bases left in between. CDR1 is PRHDT, CDR2 FYEKMQ, per germline (reference sequence). This chain's CDR3 is CASTPKSQSYNEQFF. CDR3 sequence (DNA): TGTGCCAGCACCCCGAAATCCCAGTCCTACAATGAGCAGTTCTTC.

The chain employs TRBV20-1 and TRBJ1-2, with D unclear. The CDR3 consists of 11 residues. Germline loops: CDR1 DFQATT, CDR2 SNEGSKA (reference sequence). Trimming took 4 bases from V and 7 from J, leaving 10 bases between them. Here the CDR3 reads CSAKPQAGYTF. The CDR3 DNA reads TGCAGTGCTAAACCTCAGGCTGGCTACACCTTC.

The J gene is TRBJ1-1, the V gene TRBV27; 7 nucleotides align to TRBD1. With V trimmed by 3 bases and J by 1 base, 2 bases remained unmatched. From germline, CDR1 is MNHEY and CDR2 SMNVEV (reference sequence). The CDR3 has 14 residues. CDR3 residues: CASSFGQANTEAFF. The CDR3 DNA reads TGTGCCAGCAGTTTCGGACAGGCGAACACTGAAGCTTTCTTT.

The gene calls are TRBV10-2 and TRBJ2-1, with TRBD2 identical over 10 bases. V lost 5 bases, J lost 1 base, and 2 bases stayed unmatched. CDR1 WSHSY and CDR2 SAAADI come from the germline V gene. The CDR3 runs to 15 residues. This CDR3 reads CASSLAGASYNEQFF. CDR3 nucleotide sequence: TGCGCCAGCAGTCTAGCGGGGGCATCCTACAATGAGCAGTTCTTC.

The V call is TRBV4-2, the J call TRBJ1-5; 7 nucleotides agree with TRBD1. The CDR3 length is 14 residues. Looked up from germline, CDR1 is LGHNA and CDR2 is YNFKEQ. The V segment lost 2 bases and the J segment 4 bases; nucleotides outside the gene matches: 2. The CDR3 here is CASSQKDRNQPQHF. The CDR3 region has the DNA TGTGCCAGCAGCCAAAAGGACAGGAATCAGCCCCAGCATTTT.

This clone was counted between two and nine times. The rearrangement joins TRBV3-1 (or the pseudogene TRBV3-2) to TRBJ1-1, with D perhaps matching TRBD1 (6 bases). Trimming left V 4 bases short and J 0 bases short, with 15 bases between. The CDR3 totals 16 residues. In germline, CDR1 is LGHDT, CDR2 YNNKEL (reference sequence). In DNA form, the CDR3 reads TGTGCCAGCAGCCCAGGTCACCAGGGGATGAACACTGAAGCTTTCTTT. Protein sequence: CASSPGHQGMNTEAFF.

CDR3 protein: CASSLVTRQGADTEAFF. The CDR3 bases are TGTGCCAGCAGCTTAGTGACCCGACAGGGGGCGGACACTGAAGCTTTCTTT. The rearrangement links TRBV7-9 to TRBJ1-1; 10 bases are a match to TRBD1. Germline V gives CDR1 SEHNR, CDR2 FQNEAQ (reference sequence). The CDR3 consists of 17 residues. V was pared by 1 base and J by 3 bases, with 8 bases of the junction left unmatched.

The genes are TRBV9 and TRBJ2-6, with 7 nucleotides matching TRBD1. The V gene end was trimmed by 0 bases and the J gene end by 0 bases; junction bases not matched to a gene: 3. This CDR3 spans 17 amino acids. The germline gives CDR1 SGDLS, CDR2 YYNGEE. CDR3 region: CASSVGSGGSGANVLTF. In DNA form, the CDR3 reads TGTGCCAGCAGCGTAGGGTCAGGGGGCTCTGGGGCCAACGTCCTGACTTTC.

The chain has TRBV9 and TRBJ1-2; no firm D call. Germline V gene sequence: CDR1 SGDLS, CDR2 YYNGEE. With 3 bases removed from V and 9 bases from J, the gap between germline ends came to 15 bases. CDR3 length: 13 amino acids. The DNA of the CDR3 is TGTGCCAGCAGCGGCCTAGAGGTCGGTAGCTACACCTTC. Its protein is CASSGLEVGSYTF. Together with reference TRBV9 and TRBJ1-2, the CDR3 gives the full variable domain: DSGVTQTPKHLITATGQRVTLRCSPRSGDLSVYWYQQSLDQGLQFLIQYYNGEERAKGNILERFSAQQFPDLHSELNLSSLELGDSALYFCASSGLEVGSYTFGSGTRLTVV.

The CDR3 DNA is TGTGCCAGCAGTCTCGGGGGGGGTCGCTACAATGAGCAGTTCTTC. Protein sequence: CASSLGGGRYNEQFF. The rearrangement joins TRBV6-5 to TRBJ2-1, with 8 bases matching TRBD2. Germline CDR1 is MNHEY and CDR2 is SVGAGI. The length of the CDR3 is 15 residues. V lost 5 bases and J lost 3; bases outside the gene matches: 6.

The chain links TRBV2 to TRBJ2-2, with TRBD2 matching 10 bases. The J segment lost 6 bases and the V segment lost 6 bases, leaving 4 bases of the junction unmatched. CDR1 is SNHLY and CDR2 is FYNNEI in the germline V gene. CDR3 length: 14 residues. CDR3 sequence (DNA): TGTGCCAGCAGGCCCGGGACTAGCGCCGGGGAGCTGTTTTTT. Residues: CASRPGTSAGELFF.

The CDR3 sequence: CAWSPDGQGRYGYTF. The CDR3 bases are TGTGCCTGGAGCCCTGACGGACAGGGGCGGTATGGCTACACCTTC. The gene calls are TRBV30 and TRBJ1-2; 9 nucleotides align to TRBD1. With 3 bases clipped from V and 5 bases from J, the junction kept 10 bases outside the gene matches. The CDR3 covers 15 residues. CDR1 is GTSNPN, CDR2 SVGIG, per germline (reference sequence).

The gene calls are TRBV29-1 and TRBJ2-7; 7 nucleotides agree with TRBD1. The CDR3 is 13 amino acids. V gave up 7 bases and J gave up 4 bases; unmatched junction bases: 10. Germline-derived CDR1 and CDR2 are SQVTM and ANQGSEA. The CDR3 coding sequence is TGCAGCGCAAAAAACAGGGGAAGGTACGAGCAGTACTTC. Its translation: CSAKNRGRYEQYF.

The V gene is TRBV15, the J gene TRBJ1-1; the D gene is possibly TRBD1 (5 bases). This CDR3 comprises 13 residues. V was trimmed by 4 bases and J by 3 bases, leaving 9 bases between them. Germline lookup yields CDR1 LNHNV and CDR2 YYDKDF (reference sequence). The CDR3 coding sequence is TGTGCCACCAGCATGGGGGGGGACACTGAAGCTTTCTTT. Translating gives CATSMGGDTEAFF.

The chain couples TRBV30 to TRBJ1-3, with a tentative D call TRBD1 (6 bases). Trimming stripped 3 bases from V and 0 bases from J, with 12 bases between. There are 15 residues in the CDR3. Germline CDR1 is GTSNPN and CDR2 is SVGIG (reference sequence). The CDR3 loop is CAWSPDSYSGNTIYF. In DNA form, the CDR3 reads TGTGCCTGGAGCCCGGACAGCTACTCTGGAAACACCATATATTTT.

The rearrangement uses TRBV5-1 and TRBJ1-1, with a weak D call TRBD1 (6 bases). V shed 0 bases and J shed 5 bases, with 14 bases lying between them. The CDR3 is made up of 15 amino acids. Germline V gene sequence: CDR1 SGHRS, CDR2 YFSETQ. The CDR3 protein is CASSLDARGWTEAFF. CDR3 coding DNA: TGCGCCAGCAGCTTGGATGCCAGGGGCTGGACTGAAGCTTTCTTT.

CDR3 amino acids: CASSDEGGLAEKLFF. The CDR3, as DNA: TGTGCCAGCAGCGATGAAGGGGGACTGGCTGAAAAACTGTTTTTT. The chain has TRBV25-1 and TRBJ1-4; D possibly corresponds to TRBD1 (6 bases). Germline loops: CDR1 MGHDK, CDR2 SYGVNS. The CDR3 sequence is 15 residues long. V lost 6 bases and J lost 7, with 18 bases in between.

The rearrangement joins TRBV6-5 to TRBJ1-2; D is unresolved. The germline V gene has CDR1 MNHEY and CDR2 SVGAGI. The CDR3 consists of 14 residues. V dropped 0 bases and J dropped 4 bases, with 9 bases sitting between them. DNA for the CDR3: TGTGCCAGCAGTTACTCGAGAGGGATCTATGGCTACACCTTC. This gives the protein CASSYSRGIYGYTF.

The J gene is TRBJ1-6, the V gene TRBV27; the D gene is possibly TRBD1 (5 bases). Germline CDR1 MNHEY, CDR2 SMNVEV (reference sequence). Trimming shortened V by 8 bases and J by 7 bases, and 15 bases separated the two germline ends. The CDR3 contains 14 residues. CDR3 region: CASGAGTKNSPLHF. In DNA, the CDR3 is TGTGCCAGCGGAGCCGGGACGAAAAATTCACCCCTCCACTTT.